Ten or more counts support the clone carrying this T cell receptor beta chain. Its antigen is as yet unknown. TCRdb used MiXCR to reprocess the reads, holding one entry per CDR3 protein. Seen here are some 900,000 distinct CDR3 sequences, 32% observed once, and the top ten hold around 12%. Per germline, CDR1 MDHEN and CDR2 SYDVKM. The CDR3 has 14 amino acids. V shed 10 bases and J shed 3 bases, with 18 bases lying between them. These data originate in a study of T cell repertoires in cytomegalovirus infection. The source was cultured CD8+ T cells from PBMCs, collected from culture after CMV antigen stimulation. This TCR was recovered from a human donor in good health (CMV status not recorded). Some clones in this sample may be carry-over from other donors' samples. The chain has TRBV28 and TRBJ1-1; D not resolved. This CDR3 is CATLPGPWDTEAFF. CDR3 sequence (DNA): TGTGCCACTCTTCCGGGCCCCTGGGACACTGAAGCTTTCTTT. The full variable domain, in which reference TRBV28 and TRBJ1-1 provide the parts outside the CDR3, is DVKVTQSSRYLVKRTGEKVFLECVQDMDHENMFWYRQDPGLGLRLIYFSYDVKMKEKGDIPEGYSVSREKKERFSLILESASTNQTSMYLCATLPGPWDTEAFFGQGTRLTVV.